The T cell receptor (beta chain) under discussion was sequenced for a study of blood T cell repertoires in COVID-19. In the study overall: From the United States, Italy and Spain came samples of acute and convalescent COVID-19.

Produced via immunoSEQ multiplex PCR; TCRdb's table is partial and in-frame only. The sample contains fewer than 200,000 clones, around 85% of which appear only once. Germline loops: CDR1 SGHDN, CDR2 FVKESK. Trimming removed 2 bases from V and 2 bases from J; junction bases left unmatched: 12. The CDR3 has 19 residues. The chain joins TRBV14 to TRBJ2-3; 11 nucleotides agree with TRBD2. Material: peripheral blood. The receptor was derived from a woman of 80 years or more with acute or convalescent COVID-19. This chain's CDR3 is CASSQTGTSGTSVTDTQYF. CDR3 coding DNA: TGTGCCAGCAGCCAAACCGGGACTAGCGGTACCTCTGTCACAGATACGCAGTATTTT.